This T cell receptor beta chain was captured by sequencing in a study of cytomegalovirus exposure and HLA in healthy donors. Overall study results and limits: Among TCR beta chains of equal frequency, HLA-associated ones were more clonally expanded in a later analysis.

Germline V lookup: CDR1 SGHTA, CDR2 FQGTGA. The CDR3 covers 13 residues. V lost 2 bases to trimming and J lost 3 bases, with 7 bases between them. The study ran its PCR with 60 Vbeta and 13 Jbeta primers. Produced via immunoSEQ multiplex PCR; TCRdb's table is partial and in-frame only. The sample totals roughly 120,000 clones; its top ten clones hold 6.8%. About this clone itself: What it binds is not known.

Specimen: PBMCs. The rearrangement uses TRBV7-3 and TRBJ1-1; unclear D gene. This sequence was found in a man in his forties in good health and CMV-seropositive. The CDR3 region is CASSLGVYTEAFF. The CDR3 DNA reads as TGTGCCAGCAGCTTAGGAGTTTACACTGAAGCTTTCTTT.